The 9 T cell receptor beta chains in this list originate from one sample, sequenced in a study of CD8+ T cells in alopecia areata. cDNA reverse transcribed from extracted RNA served as the sequencing template. The protocol was immunoSEQ multiplex PCR, while the TCRdb copy is restricted to in-frame clones and leaves out a portion. The data contain some 170,000 clones, 65% to 75% of them singletons. The material sequenced was CD8+ T cells sorted from blood, taken at week 0. All receptors derive from a human donor with alopecia areata.

The V gene is TRBV5-1, the J gene TRBJ2-7, with 8 bases that match TRBD1. Per germline, CDR1 SGHRS and CDR2 YFSETQ. The V and J ends lost 4 bases and 1 base, in that order; junction bases with no gene match: 4. This CDR3 contains 14 residues. CDR3 loop: CASSARQGSYEQYF. CDR3 in DNA: TGCGCCAGCAGCGCCCGACAGGGGTCCTACGAGCAGTACTTC. Supplemented by reference TRBV5-1 and TRBJ2-7, the full variable domain reads KAGVTQTPRYLIKTRGQQVTLSCSPISGHRSVSWYQQTPGQGLQFLFEYFSETQRNKGNFPGRFSGRQFSNSRSEMNVSTLELGDSALYLCASSARQGSYEQYFGPGTRLTVT.

Points on this clone: The junction departs from germline at one end; a sequencing error may be responsible. The CDR3 DNA reads TGTGCCAGCAGTGGGGGACAGAGTTCATTC. Translation: CASSGGQSSF. The chain links TRBV2 to TRBJ2-7; 7 bases map to TRBD1. Germline V lookup: CDR1 SNHLY, CDR2 FYNNEI. The CDR3 runs 10 residues. The full variable domain, in which reference TRBV2 and TRBJ2-7 provide the parts outside the CDR3, is EPEVTQTPSHQVTQMGQEVILRCVPISNHLYFYWYRQILGQKVEFLVSFYNNEISEKSEIFDDQFSVERPDGSNFTLKIRSTKLEDSAMYFCASSGGQSSFGPGTRLTVT.

This clone appeared once. The rearrangement links TRBV28 to TRBJ2-2, with D possibly TRBD1 on 5 matching bases. The germline CDR1 and CDR2 sequences are MDHEN and SYDVKM. V lost 7 bases, J lost 4 bases, and 19 bases lay in between. This CDR3 spans 16 amino acids. The CDR3 region is CASTPGASPTTGELFF. CDR3 bases: TGTGCCAGCACCCCTGGGGCAAGCCCAACCACCGGGGAGCTGTTTTTT.

The chain links TRBV5-1 to TRBJ1-1; D gene ambiguous. Germline CDR1 SGHRS, CDR2 YFSETQ. Trimming removed 4 bases at V and 6 bases at J, with 16 bases between. The CDR3 spans 14 residues. For the CDR3, the DNA is TGCGCCAGCAGCCGAGGGTCCAGTGCCTCTGAAGCTTTCTTT. It translates to CASSRGSSASEAFF.

This CDR3 is CASNRETQYF. CDR3 nucleotide sequence: TGTGCCAGCAACCGGGAGACCCAGTACTTC. This sequence joins TRBV2 and TRBJ2-5; D not resolved. The CDR3 contains 10 residues. The germline gives CDR1 SNHLY, CDR2 FYNNEI. V was clipped by 7 bases and J by 5 bases, with 5 bases between them.

This sequence joins TRBV29-1 and TRBJ2-1, with 8 nucleotides matching TRBD2. J lost 10 bases, V lost 7 bases, and 3 bases had no gene match. CDR3 length: 10 amino acids. Per germline, CDR1 SQVTM and CDR2 ANQGSEA. The CDR3 nucleotides are TGCAGCGCCCCGGGAGGGGAGCAGTTCTTC. Encoded protein: CSAPGGEQFF.

Remarks on this clone: The conserved final phenylalanine or tryptophan is absent from the CDR3, which likely points to a read error. The DNA is omitted, as the CDR3 cannot be located on it reliably, and the CDR3 follows TCRdb's listing. The genes are TRBV7-2 and TRBJ2-3; whether TRBD1, the table's D call, matches the DNA was not checked. Germline-derived CDR1 and CDR2 are SGHTA and FQGNSA. The CDR3 totals 9 residues, both ends included. The CDR3 spells CASSPGQVT.

The genes are TRBV25-1 and TRBJ2-7; 9 bases agree with TRBD1. Looked up from germline, CDR1 is MGHDK and CDR2 is SYGVNS. The CDR3 has 12 amino acids. V gave up 6 bases and J gave up 5 bases; unmatched junction bases: 2. CDR3 in DNA: TGTGCCAGCAGACAGGGGGCTAACGAGCAGTACTTC. As protein: CASRQGANEQYF.

V usage is TRBV6-1 and J usage is TRBJ2-5; a weak D match, TRBD1 (6 bases). Trimming shortened V by 5 bases and J by 1 base, and 11 bases separated the two germline ends. This CDR3 comprises 14 residues. From germline, CDR1 is MNHNS and CDR2 SASEGT. The CDR3 region has the DNA TGTGCCAGCAGTCTGGGGGCCACCCAAGAGACCCAGTACTTC. Protein product: CASSLGATQETQYF.